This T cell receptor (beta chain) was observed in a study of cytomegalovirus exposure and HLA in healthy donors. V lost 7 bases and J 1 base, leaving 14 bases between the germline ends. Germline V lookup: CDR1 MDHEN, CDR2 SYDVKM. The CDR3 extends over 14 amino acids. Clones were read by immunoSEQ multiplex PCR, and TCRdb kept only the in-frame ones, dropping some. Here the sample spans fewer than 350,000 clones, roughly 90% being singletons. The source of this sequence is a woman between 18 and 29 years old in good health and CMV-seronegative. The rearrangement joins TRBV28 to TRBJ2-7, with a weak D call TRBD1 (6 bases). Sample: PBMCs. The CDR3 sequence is CASIPRDTSYEQYF. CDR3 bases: TGTGCCAGCATCCCCCGGGACACTTCCTACGAGCAGTACTTC.